A selection of T cell receptor beta chains follows, all from one sample in a study of cytomegalovirus exposure and HLA in healthy donors. Measured with immunoSEQ multiplex PCR; TCRdb has only the in-frame clones, and not every one. The table records about 82,000 clones, about 79% of them present only once. Sequences were obtained from PBMCs. All receptors come from a man in his sixties or seventies in good health and CMV-seropositive. Both conserved end residues are trimmed from each CDR3.

TRBV5-1,ARSGLYGYT
TRBV9,ASSVVRPGEQF
TRBV4-1,ASSQDVDRPYEQY
TRBV6-1,ASSERTSGGADTQY
TRBV2,ASSLTSGRSSEQF
TRBV11-2,ASSLEDRGGQPQH
TRBV6-1,ASSGDINQPQH
TRBV7-9,ASSQRTAAPEKLF
TRBV10-3,AITASGENTGELF
TRBV7-8,ASSLAPTGQSPLH
TRBV4-1,ASSQGPGQGGEKLF